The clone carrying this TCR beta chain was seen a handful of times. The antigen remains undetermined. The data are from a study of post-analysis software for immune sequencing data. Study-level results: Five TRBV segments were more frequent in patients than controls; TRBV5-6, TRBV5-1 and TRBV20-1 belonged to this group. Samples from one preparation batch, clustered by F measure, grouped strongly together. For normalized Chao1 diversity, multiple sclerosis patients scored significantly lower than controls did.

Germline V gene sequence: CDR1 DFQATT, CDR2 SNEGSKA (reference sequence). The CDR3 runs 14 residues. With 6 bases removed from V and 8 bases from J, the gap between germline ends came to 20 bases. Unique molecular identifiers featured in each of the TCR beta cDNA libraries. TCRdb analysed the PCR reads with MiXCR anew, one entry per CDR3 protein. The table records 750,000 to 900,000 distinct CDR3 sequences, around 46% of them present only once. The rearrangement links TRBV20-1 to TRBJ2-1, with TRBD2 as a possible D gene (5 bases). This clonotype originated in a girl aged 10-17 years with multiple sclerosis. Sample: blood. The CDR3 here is CSAVRREFPDEQFF. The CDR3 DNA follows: TGCAGTGCCGTAAGAAGGGAGTTCCCGGATGAGCAGTTCTTC.